This T cell receptor (beta chain) was sequenced in a study of blood T cell repertoires in COVID-19. Study-level background: The United States, Italy and Spain supplied acute and convalescent COVID-19 samples. The cDNA or gDNA used as material had been derived from T cells, B-cell-depleted T cells, or PBMCs.

Study processing details: Amplified reference gene primers provided the basis for estimating nucleated cell counts. TCRdb keeps only in-frame clones here, not all; method: immunoSEQ multiplex PCR. The V and J calls and the clone size are those of that table, but D and trimming were determined from the DNA. The sample yields about 100,000 clones, about two thirds seen once. The germline V gene encodes CDR1 DFQATT and CDR2 SNEGSKA (reference sequence). J lost 1 base, V lost 3 bases, and 5 bases had no gene match. CDR3 length equals 15 residues. Sequencing was done on a sample of peripheral blood. This receptor was identified in a woman aged 40 to 50 with acute or convalescent COVID-19. The rearrangement uses TRBV20-1 and TRBJ2-7, with 11 bases that match TRBD2. In DNA, the CDR3 is TGCAGTGCTAGTCGCTGGACTAGCGGGTCCTACGAGCAGTACTTC. This sequence encodes CSASRWTSGSYEQYF.